This T cell receptor beta chain was found in a study of control samples from healthy donors and cancer patients. Generated by immunoSEQ multiplex PCR, the TCRdb table keeps only in-frame clones and is missing some. This repertoire shows more than 150,000 clones, roughly 92% found once; its top ten account for roughly 0.7%. Material for sequencing was blood. The sequence was collected from a woman in her 30s in good health.

Here the CDR3 reads CASSPYRGHSGANVLTF. DNA of the CDR3: TGTGCCAGCAGCCCGTACAGGGGGCACTCTGGGGCCAACGTCCTGACTTTC. J is TRBJ2-6 and V is TRBV14, with 9 bases fitting TRBD1. The germline V gene has CDR1 SGHDN and CDR2 FVKESK. The CDR3 runs 17 residues. The ends lost 4 bases at V and 0 bases at J; junction bases unmatched: 4.